Listed below are T cell receptor beta chains from one sample, sequenced in a study of cytomegalovirus exposure and HLA in healthy donors. Measured with immunoSEQ multiplex PCR; TCRdb has only the in-frame clones, and not every one. This sample has about 200,000 clones, with roughly three quarters found just once. Sequencing was performed on PBMCs. The receptors stem from a male donor in good health and CMV-seropositive. CDR3s include the opening cysteine and the closing phenylalanine or tryptophan. Clone size is stated in some rows and not others, as once, few, many or a class when expanded.

clone size,V gene,J gene,CDR3 protein
-,TRBV25-1,TRBJ2-3,CASSEYGLVITDTQYF
-,TRBV10-3,TRBJ1-3,CAISGGTAHGNTIYF
-,TRBV7-9,TRBJ2-1,CASSAISGSREGSYNEQFF
-,TRBV5-1,TRBJ2-3,CASNRDRGGSGSSTDTQYF
-,TRBV5-1,TRBJ1-1,CASSLAATGARTEAFF
-,TRBV28,TRBJ1-2,CASGFSGQGFIGYTF
-,TRBV30,TRBJ2-7,CAWSLGPYEQYF
-,TRBV5-6,TRBJ1-2,CASSLSTDYWGYTF
-,TRBV2,TRBJ1-1,CASSQGQNTEAFF
-,TRBV9,TRBJ1-2,CASSVDWGQGRNGYTF
-,TRBV10-3,TRBJ2-2,CAISESRRGRRDTGELFF
-,TRBV10-3,TRBJ2-1,CAIKGAGQGSYNEQFF
-,TRBV29-1,TRBJ2-7,CSVESGESYEQYF
-,TRBV5-5,TRBJ2-3,CASSSHTGTTPQYF
once,TRBV5-1,TRBJ2-1,CASSFNSIPYNEQFF
-,TRBV6-5,TRBJ1-2,CASRLFDRAYGYTF
few,TRBV6-5,TRBJ2-7,CASSYFRTGVEQYF
-,TRBV4-2,TRBJ2-7,CASSQDITSGSYEQYF
-,TRBV7-3,TRBJ2-1,CASSFSGRASGMNEQFF
-,TRBV7-3,TRBJ1-6,CASSLNQGYNSPLHF
once,TRBV11-3,TRBJ2-3,CASSLAGGASDTQYF
once,TRBV19,TRBJ1-4,CASSPQGLVEKLFF
-,TRBV4-3,TRBJ2-1,CASSQDLAGAHNEQFF
-,TRBV5-1,TRBJ2-1,CASSLAATGSSYNEQFF
-,TRBV10-1,TRBJ2-7,CASSPTSWFSYEQYF
once,TRBV2,TRBJ2-5,CASSVRLAGGRETQYF
few,TRBV5-4,TRBJ2-7,CASSPGQGSYEQYF
few,TRBV9,TRBJ1-4,CASSVGQGGEKLFF
-,TRBV5-4,TRBJ2-5,CASSTGLAGETQYF
-,TRBV27,TRBJ2-3,CASSRRTSSTDTQYF
-,TRBV7-2,TRBJ2-7,CASSPGLAGYEQYF
-,TRBV5-1,TRBJ1-2,CASSLSAAGYGYTF
-,TRBV25-1,TRBJ1-2,CASSVTTNYGYTF
-,TRBV4-2,TRBJ1-2,CASSLWTGEADGYTF
-,TRBV19,TRBJ1-5,CASISRDSSNQPQHF
-,TRBV19,TRBJ2-5,CASSIRIRGETQYF
-,TRBV7-9,TRBJ2-3,CASSLDLGGSTDTQYF
once,TRBV10-3,TRBJ2-3,CAISEYTDTQYF
-,TRBV7-8,TRBJ1-2,CAGKGDGPRTF
-,TRBV6-4,TRBJ2-5,CASSEIRGETQYF
-,TRBV5-4,TRBJ1-2,CASSLGGQGVYGYTF
-,TRBV28,TRBJ1-1,CASKVDRESSEAFF